Presented here are 21 T cell receptor beta chains from one specimen sequenced in a study of T cell repertoires in cytomegalovirus infection. TCRdb redid the calling of the reads with MiXCR, one entry per CDR3 protein. Of some 390,000 distinct CDR3 sequences listed, 15% to 20% are singletons. Sequenced material: PBMCs. The source is a human donor in good health (CMV status not recorded). Some clones in this sample may be carry-over from other donors' samples.

J is TRBJ2-2 and V is TRBV5-5; either TRBD1 or TRBD2 may supply D (5 bases each). Germline lookup yields CDR1 SGHKS and CDR2 YYEKEE (reference sequence). The CDR3 length is 15 residues. V was trimmed by 5 bases and J by 1 base, leaving 12 bases between them. CDR3 nucleotide sequence: TGTGCCAGCAGGACCGGGACCATGAACACCGGGGAGCTGTTTTTT. Translating gives CASRTGTMNTGELFF.

The V gene is TRBV4-1, the J gene TRBJ2-1; no clear D. The CDR3 is 12 residues long. From germline, CDR1 is MGHRA and CDR2 YSYEKL. V was shortened by 1 base and J by 4 bases, with 2 bases between the two germline ends. This chain's CDR3 is CASSQVYNEQFF. The DNA of the CDR3 is TGCGCCAGCAGCCAAGTTTACAATGAGCAGTTCTTC.

In this sample, this clonotype turned up a few times. The rearrangement links TRBV27 to TRBJ2-1, with TRBD2 matching over 10 bases. The CDR3 loop spans 15 amino acids. Germline-derived CDR1 and CDR2 are MNHEY and SMNVEV (reference sequence). V was pared by 6 bases and J by 7 bases, with 9 bases of the junction left unmatched. CDR3 nucleotides: TGTGCCAGCAGAGCGGGAGGGCTCCTATTAAATGAGCAGTTCTTC. Protein sequence: CASRAGGLLLNEQFF.

At least ten counts were recorded for this clonotype. This rearrangement joins TRBV6-5 to TRBJ1-1, with D perhaps matching TRBD1 (6 bases). The V end was cut by 2 bases, the J end by 0 bases, with 16 bases between. The germline V gene encodes CDR1 MNHEY and CDR2 SVGAGI. This CDR3 contains 17 residues. DNA for the CDR3: TGTGCCAGCAGTTACCTCCCGGGGGGGGCGATGAACACTGAAGCTTTCTTT. This translates into CASSYLPGGAMNTEAFF.

This clonotype was recorded a few times. The chain recombines TRBV7-9 with TRBJ1-6; D is unresolved. Trimming took 5 bases from V and 0 from J, leaving 17 bases between them. CDR1 SEHNR and CDR2 FQNEAQ come from the germline V gene (reference sequence). This CDR3 comprises 18 residues. The CDR3 DNA reads as TGTGCCAGCAGCCTAGGGTCACTCCAGAGCTCCTATAATTCACCCCTCCACTTT. Translated, it gives CASSLGSLQSSYNSPLHF.

The V call is TRBV20-1, the J call TRBJ2-3; possible D gene TRBD2, 7 bases. The germline gives CDR1 DFQATT, CDR2 SNEGSKA (reference sequence). The CDR3 has 14 amino acids. CDR3 sequence reads: CGEAGAGLTDTQYF. CDR3 coding DNA: TGCGGTGAGGCGGGGGCAGGATTGACAGATACGCAGTATTTT.

This clonotype was seen only a few times. The gene calls are TRBV2 and TRBJ1-5; TRBD1 is a possible D gene (6 bases). CDR1 SNHLY and CDR2 FYNNEI come from the germline V gene. V was shortened by 9 bases and J by 3 bases, with 15 bases between the two germline ends. The CDR3 totals 14 residues. CDR3 loop: CASRPRGNNQPQHF. CDR3 DNA: TGTGCCAGTCGGCCCAGGGGCAACAATCAGCCCCAGCATTTT. The whole variable domain, remainder taken from reference TRBV2 and TRBJ1-5, is EPEVTQTPSHQVTQMGQEVILRCVPISNHLYFYWYRQILGQKVEFLVSFYNNEISEKSEIFDDQFSVERPDGSNFTLKIRSTKLEDSAMYFCASRPRGNNQPQHFGDGTRLSIL.

This chain connects TRBV7-7 to TRBJ2-2; D not certain. This CDR3 spans 13 amino acids. Trimming removed 5 bases from V and 3 bases from J, with 7 bases in between. Germline CDR1 reads SSHAT; CDR2 reads FNYEAQ (reference sequence). The CDR3 region has the DNA TGTGCCAGCAGCCCACAACACACCGGGGAGCTGTTTTTT. This encodes CASSPQHTGELFF. The full variable domain, in which reference TRBV7-7 and TRBJ2-2 provide the parts outside the CDR3, is GAGVSQSPRYKVTKRGQDVTLRCDPISSHATLYWYQQALGQGPEFLTYFNYEAQPDKSGLPSDRFSAERPEGSISTLTIQRTEQRDSAMYRCASSPQHTGELFFGEGSRLTVL.

The chain is built from TRBV24-1 and TRBJ2-3; maybe TRBD1 (5 bases). The V gene lost 4 bases and the J gene lost 0 bases, with 10 bases spanning the gap. CDR1 and CDR2 from the germline V gene are KGHDR and SFDVKD. The CDR3 length is 15 residues. The CDR3: CATSDPGFSTDTQYF. In DNA, the CDR3 is TGTGCCACCAGTGACCCAGGGTTTAGCACAGATACGCAGTATTTT.

The table lists this clonotype with a few counts. The chain links TRBV12-3 or TRBV12-4 to TRBJ1-4; D is possibly TRBD1 (6 bases). V was pared by 5 bases and J by 4 bases, with 11 bases between. This CDR3 region has 14 residues. CDR3 protein: CASSAQGYNEKLFF. DNA for the CDR3: TGTGCCAGCAGTGCACAGGGTTATAATGAAAAACTGTTTTTT.

This clonotype was observed a handful of times. The V gene is TRBV11-2, the J gene TRBJ2-5; D not certain. The ends were cut back, 5 bases at V and 12 bases at J, with 25 bases in the middle. The CDR3 sequence is 15 residues long. Looked up from germline, CDR1 is SGHAT and CDR2 is FQNNGV. CDR3 amino acids: CASSTNLLVGSHEYF. As DNA, the CDR3 is TGTGCCAGCAGCACAAACCTGTTGGTTGGTAGCCATGAGTACTTC.

In this sample, this clonotype turned up a few times. This chain uses TRBV20-1 with TRBJ1-5, with D hard to call. V gave up 6 bases and J gave up 2 bases, with 20 bases separating them. In germline, CDR1 is DFQATT, CDR2 SNEGSKA (reference sequence). The CDR3 contains 16 residues. The CDR3 nucleotides are TGCAGTGCCGAACTGGGGAGCAGGACCGGCAATCAGCCCCAGCATTTT. This codes for CSAELGSRTGNQPQHF.

The chain uses TRBV3-1 and TRBJ2-7; 9 positions agree with TRBD1. This CDR3 comprises 14 residues. Germline trimming cut 2 bases from V and 9 bases from J; bases unmatched to any gene: 8. Looked up from germline, CDR1 is LGHDT and CDR2 is YNNKEL (reference sequence). For the CDR3, the DNA is TGTGCCAGCAGCCAACCGGGACAGGGTTCTGGGCAGTACTTC. Amino acid sequence: CASSQPGQGSGQYF.

The chain uses TRBV28 and TRBJ1-5, with D perhaps TRBD1 (6 bases). CDR1 and CDR2 from the germline V gene are MDHEN and SYDVKM. This CDR3 comprises 15 residues. The V and J ends lost 2 bases and 2 bases respectively, with 10 bases between them. In DNA, the CDR3 is TGTGCCAGCAGTTTACCACAGGGCGGCAATCAGCCCCAGCATTTT. Its protein product is CASSLPQGGNQPQHF. The complete variable domain, with remaining parts taken from reference TRBV28 and TRBJ1-5, reads DVKVTQSSRYLVKRTGEKVFLECVQDMDHENMFWYRQDPGLGLRLIYFSYDVKMKEKGDIPEGYSVSREKKERFSLILESASTNQTSMYLCASSLPQGGNQPQHFGDGTRLSIL.

There are a few counts of this clonotype. The V and J genes are TRBV6-6 and TRBJ1-5, with unresolved D. The V and J ends lost 0 bases and 7 bases respectively, with 16 bases between them. Germline CDR1 and CDR2: MNHNY and SVGAGI (reference sequence). CDR3 length equals 16 residues. In nucleotides, the CDR3 is TGTGCCAGCAGTTACTCCCGGCCGGTGGATGGGCAGCCCCAGCATTTT. Amino acids: CASSYSRPVDGQPQHF.

The rearrangement uses TRBV5-1 and TRBJ2-1; 10 bases map to TRBD2. The CDR3 loop spans 15 amino acids. Germline V gene sequence: CDR1 SGHRS, CDR2 YFSETQ. The V segment lost 1 base and the J segment 7 bases; nucleotides outside the gene matches: 5. The CDR3 region has the DNA TGCGCCAGCAGCTTGATGCTAGCGGGAGATAATGAGCAGTTCTTC. It codes for CASSLMLAGDNEQFF.

This clonotype has just a few counts. The chain is built from TRBV10-3 and TRBJ1-2; D is uncertain. V was shortened by 3 bases and J by 8 bases, with 10 bases between the two germline ends. The CDR3 loop spans 12 amino acids. Germline V lookup: CDR1 ENHRY, CDR2 SYGVKD. The CDR3 sequence: CAISESDDGYTF. Here the CDR3 DNA reads TGTGCCATCAGTGAATCCGATGACGGCTACACCTTC.

This clonotype has a handful of counts. This chain connects TRBV5-4 to TRBJ2-1, with D perhaps matching TRBD2 (7 bases). Germline CDR1 reads SGHNT; CDR2 reads YYREEE (reference sequence). Trimming pared 1 base from V and 6 bases from J, leaving 14 bases between. This CDR3 is built from 15 residues. The CDR3 DNA follows: TGTGCCAGCAGCTTGAGCGGGGAAGGGGGCAATGAGCAGTTCTTC. Translation: CASSLSGEGGNEQFF.

Regarding this clonotype: This may come from a read error, since a much larger clone is one base off. The CDR3 loop reads CASSPNLGEGCYF. The CDR3 nucleotides are TGTGCCAGCAGCCCCAACCTGGGGGAGGGGTGCTACTTC. The chain links TRBV7-9 to TRBJ2-7; TRBD2 matches at 7 bases. With V trimmed by 5 bases and J by 13 bases, 14 bases remained unmatched. This CDR3 comprises 13 residues. The germline V gene encodes CDR1 SEHNR and CDR2 FQNEAQ (reference sequence).

This clonotype has ten or more counts. The V and J genes are TRBV7-2 and TRBJ2-7, with 11 bases lining up with TRBD2. The germline V gene encodes CDR1 SGHTA and CDR2 FQGNSA. After removal of 2 bases from V and 3 bases from J, the junction contained 6 bases not matched to a gene. This CDR3 has 16 residues. CDR3 sequence reads: CASSLRLAGHSYEQYF. CDR3 coding DNA: TGTGCCAGCAGCTTAAGACTAGCGGGGCACAGCTACGAGCAGTACTTC.

A few counts support this clonotype. The rearrangement links TRBV12-3 or TRBV12-4 to TRBJ2-3; D gene ambiguous. CDR3 length: 13 amino acids. The ends were cut back, 4 bases at V and 1 base at J, with 6 bases in the middle. The CDR3: CASSYDRTDTQYF. The CDR3 nucleotides are TGTGCCAGCAGTTACGACCGCACAGATACGCAGTATTTT.